These 20 T cell receptor beta chains were all obtained from the same sample, sequenced in a study of control samples from healthy donors and cancer patients. Profiled with immunoSEQ multiplex PCR; TCRdb holds only in-frame clones, not every one. Among more than 80,000 clones listed, approximately 95% were seen once. The sample was blood. The receptors derive from a man aged 18 to 29 in good health.

This sequence joins TRBV14 and TRBJ2-7; D remains ambiguous. This CDR3 region has 14 residues. Per germline, CDR1 SGHDN and CDR2 FVKESK. The V and J ends lost 1 base and 2 bases respectively, with 9 bases between them. This CDR3 reads CASSQALVPYEQYF. The CDR3 bases are TGTGCCAGCAGCCAAGCTCTCGTTCCCTACGAGCAGTACTTC.

The genes are TRBV19 and TRBJ1-2; maybe TRBD1 (5 bases). Germline loops: CDR1 LNHDA, CDR2 SQIVND (reference sequence). The CDR3 covers 17 residues. The V end was cut by 5 bases, the J end by 0 bases, with 19 bases between. For the CDR3, the DNA is TGTGCCAGTAGTCCTAGTGGGGGAGAAACAGCTAACTATGGCTACACCTTC. This encodes CASSPSGGETANYGYTF.

This chain connects TRBV5-4 to TRBJ1-2; 7 bases align to TRBD1. The CDR3 has 18 amino acids. Germline V gene lookup returns CDR1 SGHNT and CDR2 YYREEE (reference sequence). V gave up 4 bases and J gave up 3 bases; unmatched junction bases: 18. CDR3 sequence (DNA): TGTGCCAGCAGCCGAAACAGGGGTGATCGTACGCACCACTATGGCTACACCTTC. It yields the protein CASSRNRGDRTHHYGYTF.

This sequence joins TRBV4-2 and TRBJ1-4; D is uncertain. V was trimmed by 6 bases and J by 17 bases, leaving 25 bases between them. The germline CDR1 and CDR2 sequences are LGHNA and YNFKEQ. This CDR3 region has 14 residues. The CDR3 reads CASSPPLKRRVAFF. The CDR3 nucleotides are TGTGCCAGCAGTCCACCCCTTAAGCGGAGGGTAGCCTTTTTT.

J is TRBJ1-1 and V is TRBV7-2; D call uncertain. In germline, CDR1 is SGHTA, CDR2 FQGNSA. Trimming took 2 bases from V and 1 from J, leaving 11 bases between them. The CDR3 extends over 15 amino acids. The CDR3 sequence is CASSLQNLRNTEAFF. In DNA, the CDR3 is TGTGCCAGCAGCTTACAAAATCTTCGGAACACTGAAGCTTTCTTT.

The genes are TRBV6-5 and TRBJ2-1; 8 bases match TRBD1. This CDR3 comprises 15 residues. V was clipped by 7 bases and J by 1 base; unmatched bases: 6. Germline CDR1 is MNHEY and CDR2 is SVGAGI. CDR3 sequence: CASIMGQESYNEQFF. The DNA of the CDR3 is TGTGCCAGCATTATGGGACAGGAATCCTACAATGAGCAGTTCTTC.

Sample share makes this clone medium-sized. One junction end does not reproduce the germline sequence, and a read error may be involved. This sequence joins TRBV7-9 and TRBJ2-7; D is uncertain. CDR3 length equals 13 residues. Germline values: CDR1 SEHNR, CDR2 FQNEAQ (reference sequence). CDR3 region: CASSFNPSHEQYF. The CDR3 region has the DNA TGTGCCAGCAGCTTCAACCCCTCCCACGAGCAGTACTTC.

The chain has TRBV15 and TRBJ1-6; D not certain. This CDR3 region has 11 residues. Germline V lookup: CDR1 LNHNV, CDR2 YYDKDF (reference sequence). V lost 9 bases and J lost 10, with 10 bases in between. CDR3 residues: CATSSGSPLHF. In DNA, the CDR3 is TGTGCCACTTCCAGCGGCTCACCCCTCCACTTT.

The chain couples TRBV5-1 to TRBJ2-1, with 7 bases matching TRBD1. CDR3 length: 13 amino acids. Germline lookup yields CDR1 SGHRS and CDR2 YFSETQ. After removal of 3 bases from V and 7 bases from J, the junction contained 4 bases not matched to a gene. This CDR3 reads CASSSGQLNEQFF. For the CDR3, the DNA is TGCGCCAGCAGCTCGGGACAGCTGAATGAGCAGTTCTTC. Full variable domain (rest looked up from reference TRBV5-1 and TRBJ2-1): KAGVTQTPRYLIKTRGQQVTLSCSPISGHRSVSWYQQTPGQGLQFLFEYFSETQRNKGNFPGRFSGRQFSNSRSEMNVSTLELGDSALYLCASSSGQLNEQFFGPGTRLTVL.

This clone was found once. The chain has TRBV5-1 and TRBJ1-1, with a weak D call TRBD1 (5 bases). Germline CDR1 SGHRS, CDR2 YFSETQ. The V end lost 2 bases, the J end lost 4 bases, and 24 bases lay between the germline ends. The CDR3 is made up of 18 amino acids. The CDR3 sequence: CASSFKPPARDSSTEAFF. CDR3 nucleotide sequence: TGCGCCAGCAGCTTTAAGCCCCCCGCCCGGGACTCAAGCACTGAAGCTTTCTTT. The variable domain in full, with the rest retrieved from reference TRBV5-1 and TRBJ1-1, is KAGVTQTPRYLIKTRGQQVTLSCSPISGHRSVSWYQQTPGQGLQFLFEYFSETQRNKGNFPGRFSGRQFSNSRSEMNVSTLELGDSALYLCASSFKPPARDSSTEAFFGQGTRLTVV.

The V and J genes are TRBV10-2 and TRBJ1-4, with 8 bases aligning to TRBD1. The CDR3 has 15 amino acids. Trimming removed 2 bases from V and 8 bases from J; junction bases left unmatched: 7. Germline CDR1 WSHSY, CDR2 SAAADI. The CDR3 is CASSEQDRVWEKLFF. The CDR3 nucleotides read TGCGCCAGCAGTGAGCAGGACAGGGTGTGGGAAAAACTGTTTTTT.

This chain connects TRBV7-9 to TRBJ2-7; D may be TRBD2 (6 bases). Trimming took off 5 bases at V and 2 bases at J, with 16 bases between the two ends. Germline CDR1 SEHNR, CDR2 FQNEAQ (reference sequence). CDR3 length: 15 residues. The CDR3 nucleotides read TGTGCCAGCAGCACTACGGGCGGGGTCCCCTACGAGCAGTACTTC. It translates to CASSTTGGVPYEQYF.

This sequence joins TRBV5-1 and TRBJ2-1; 12 positions match TRBD2. Germline CDR1 reads SGHRS; CDR2 reads YFSETQ. J lost 6 bases, V lost 0 bases, and 4 bases had no gene match. This CDR3 is 16 amino acids long. The CDR3 nucleotides read TGCGCCAGCAGCTTGGTCGGGACTAGCGGGCTCAATGAGCAGTTCTTC. It encodes CASSLVGTSGLNEQFF.

The rearrangement joins TRBV18 to TRBJ2-1, with TRBD2 identical over 10 bases. V lost 3 bases, J lost 2 bases, and 10 bases stayed unmatched. The CDR3 sequence is 18 residues long. Germline V gene lookup returns CDR1 KGHSH and CDR2 LQKENI. The CDR3 region is CASSPRAPSGGTYNEQFF. The CDR3 coding sequence is TGTGCCAGCTCACCCAGAGCTCCTAGCGGGGGTACCTACAATGAGCAGTTCTTC. The full variable domain, rest sourced from reference TRBV18 and TRBJ2-1, is NAGVMQNPRHLVRRRGQEARLRCSPMKGHSHVYWYRQLPEEGLKFMVYLQKENIIDESGMPKERFSAEFPKEGPSILRIQQVVRGDSAAYFCASSPRAPSGGTYNEQFFGPGTRLTVL.

This clone was seen just once. The rearrangement links TRBV15 to TRBJ2-7; D remains unclear. Germline V lookup: CDR1 LNHNV, CDR2 YYDKDF (reference sequence). With 0 bases removed from V and 4 bases from J, the gap between germline ends came to 16 bases. The CDR3 spans 16 residues. CDR3 loop: CATSREGLLGTYEQYF. Here the CDR3 DNA reads TGTGCCACCAGCAGAGAAGGGCTACTCGGAACTTACGAGCAGTACTTC.

This chain links TRBV5-1 with TRBJ2-7, with 8 bases that match TRBD1. Trimming took 4 bases from V and 4 from J; bases not matched to a gene: 10. The germline gives CDR1 SGHRS, CDR2 YFSETQ. This CDR3 contains 15 residues. The CDR3 region has the DNA TGCGCCAGCAGCGAGACTCGGGACAGGAAGTACGAGCAGTACTTC. Protein product: CASSETRDRKYEQYF.

This sequence joins TRBV2 and TRBJ1-4; possibly TRBD1 for D (5 bases). Germline V gives CDR1 SNHLY, CDR2 FYNNEI. The CDR3 is 13 residues long. V was pared by 9 bases and J by 4 bases, with 12 bases between. The CDR3 protein is CASQGFDNEKLFF. The CDR3 DNA is TGTGCCAGTCAGGGATTCGATAATGAAAAACTGTTTTTT.

This chain connects TRBV7-9 to TRBJ1-2, with 7 bases matching TRBD1. The CDR3 has 17 amino acids. CDR1 SEHNR and CDR2 FQNEAQ come from the germline V gene (reference sequence). Trimming removed 0 bases from V and 4 bases from J; junction bases left unmatched: 11. CDR3 bases: TGTGCCAGCAGCTTAGCGGCGGGGACAGACAGGCCCTATGGCTACACCTTC. Its translation: CASSLAAGTDRPYGYTF.

This chain links TRBV5-4 with TRBJ2-2, with no clear D. With 0 bases removed from V and 7 bases from J, the gap between germline ends came to 4 bases. Germline values: CDR1 SGHNT, CDR2 YYREEE (reference sequence). The CDR3 contains 12 residues. The CDR3 loop is CASSLAYGELFF. The CDR3 DNA reads as TGTGCCAGCAGCTTGGCCTACGGGGAGCTGTTTTTT.

V is TRBV5-4 and J is TRBJ1-3; no reliable D call. The CDR3 spans 17 residues. The germline V and J ends were trimmed by 0 bases and 1 base, with 14 bases remaining between them. Germline CDR1 and CDR2: SGHNT and YYREEE (reference sequence). CDR3 bases: TGTGCCAGCAGCTTGGCGTGGGGAGGAAGTTCTGGAAACACCATATATTTT. Translating gives CASSLAWGGSSGNTIYF.